What follows are 16 T cell receptor beta chains derived from one specimen sequenced in a study of T cells in Graves' hyperthyroidism and ophthalmopathy. Using RNA transcripts as the source, TCR beta CDR3 regions were amplified. HTBI primers drove first-round RT-PCR of the TCR CDR3. One entry per CDR3 protein results from TCRdb running MiXCR on the multiplex PCR reads. The sample yields hundreds of thousands of distinct CDR3 sequences, 12% to 15% seen once. The specimen sequenced was blood. Every receptor here comes from a woman aged 18-29 years with Graves' hyperthyroidism.

The chain joins TRBV28 to TRBJ2-5; the match to TRBD1 covers 8 bases. V lost 7 bases to trimming and J lost 4 bases; unmatched junction nucleotides: 8. Germline V gene lookup returns CDR1 MDHEN and CDR2 SYDVKM. The CDR3 covers 14 residues. The CDR3 DNA sequence: TGTGCCAGCACCCTGGACAGGGTTGGAGAGACCCAGTACTTC. It encodes CASTLDRVGETQYF.

This clonotype was counted between two and nine times. In DNA form, the CDR3 reads TGTGCCAGCAGCTTCGACACTAGCACAGATACGCAGTATTTT. It is translated as CASSFDTSTDTQYF. This sequence joins TRBV7-2 and TRBJ2-3, with D unclear. The CDR3 has 14 amino acids. V shed 3 bases and J shed 0 bases, with 7 bases lying between them. Per germline, CDR1 SGHTA and CDR2 FQGNSA.

This chain links TRBV11-2 with TRBJ2-1, with D possibly TRBD2 on 6 matching bases. This CDR3 spans 16 amino acids. Germline V gives CDR1 SGHAT, CDR2 FQNNGV. Trimming took off 4 bases at V and 6 bases at J, with 19 bases between the two ends. The CDR3 spells CASSYQALARVNEQFF. The CDR3 DNA reads as TGTGCCAGCAGCTACCAAGCACTAGCAAGGGTCAATGAGCAGTTCTTC.

V gene TRBV6-1 combines with J gene TRBJ1-4; no clear D gene. Trimming removed 7 bases from V and 8 bases from J, with 17 bases in between. The CDR3 is 14 residues long. CDR1 MNHNS and CDR2 SASEGT come from the germline V gene. The chain's CDR3 is CASTYSMIGEKLFF. In nucleotides, the CDR3 is TGTGCCAGCACATACTCTATGATCGGCGAAAAACTGTTTTTT.

The chain combines TRBV19 with TRBJ1-5; no clear D gene. This CDR3 comprises 15 residues. Trimming shortened V by 5 bases and J by 2 bases, and 13 bases separated the two germline ends. Germline CDR1 and CDR2: LNHDA and SQIVND (reference sequence). Here the CDR3 DNA reads TGTGCCAGTAGTCCCCAAGACCTAGGCAATCAGCCCCAGCATTTT. It specifies CASSPQDLGNQPQHF.

This clonotype showed up just a few times. This rearrangement joins TRBV29-1 to TRBJ2-7; 7 nucleotides match TRBD1. V dropped 3 bases and J dropped 0; count of bases not matched to a gene: 5. The CDR3 sequence is 14 residues long. Germline V gene lookup returns CDR1 SQVTM and CDR2 ANQGSEA. As DNA, the CDR3 is TGCAGCGTTGAGGCTAGGGACAGCTCCTACGAGCAGTACTTC. Translated, it gives CSVEARDSSYEQYF.

The chain links TRBV7-9 to TRBJ2-6; weak D call: TRBD2 (5 bases). The CDR3 has 19 amino acids. Trimming stripped 6 bases from V and 1 base from J, with 22 bases between. Germline V CDR1 and CDR2: SEHNR, FQNEAQ (reference sequence). For the CDR3, the DNA is TGTGCCAGCAGTCTAGCCGTGGCCAGGAGAAGGTCTGGGGCCAACGTCCTGACTTTC. Its protein is CASSLAVARRRSGANVLTF.

This clonotype was picked up many times. The CDR3 region is CASSLSGSKHGELFF. As DNA, the CDR3 is TGTGCCAGCAGTTTATCGGGGTCTAAGCACGGGGAGCTGTTTTTT. The rearrangement joins TRBV12-3 or TRBV12-4 to TRBJ2-2; TRBD2 is a possible D gene (5 bases). The length of the CDR3 is 15 residues. V lost 2 bases, J lost 7 bases, and 14 bases lay in between.

The rearrangement links TRBV19 to TRBJ2-1; 10 bases align to TRBD2. CDR3 length equals 17 residues. CDR1 is LNHDA and CDR2 is SQIVND in the germline V gene (reference sequence). V lost 0 bases, J lost 7 bases, and 9 bases stayed unmatched. The CDR3 sequence: CASSIDLSSGSINEQFF. The CDR3 DNA is TGTGCCAGTAGTATAGATCTTTCTAGCGGGAGTATAAATGAGCAGTTCTTC.

The V gene is TRBV4-3, the J gene TRBJ2-5; D not resolved. Germline V gene sequence: CDR1 LGHNA, CDR2 YSLEER. The CDR3 has 16 amino acids. The V and J ends lost 0 bases and 0 bases respectively, with 11 bases between them. As DNA, the CDR3 is TGCGCCAGCAGCCAAGATCATATGGGGTACCAAGAGACCCAGTACTTC. Its translation is CASSQDHMGYQETQYF.

The genes are TRBV20-1 and TRBJ1-5; D gene unclear. Germline CDR1 is DFQATT and CDR2 is SNEGSKA (reference sequence). This CDR3 is built from 15 residues. The V end was cut by 0 bases, the J end by 6 bases, with 15 bases between. This CDR3 reads CSAREGRLTSQPQHF. DNA of the CDR3: TGCAGTGCTAGAGAGGGCAGATTGACGAGTCAGCCCCAGCATTTT.

This clonotype has only a few counts. The chain is built from TRBV9 and TRBJ2-5, with a weak D call TRBD2 (7 bases). The CDR3 runs to 15 residues. The V end lost 0 bases, the J end lost 4 bases, and 13 bases lay between the germline ends. Looked up from germline, CDR1 is SGDLS and CDR2 is YYNGEE. CDR3 residues: CASSVELGGAETQYF. The CDR3 DNA reads as TGTGCCAGCAGCGTAGAATTGGGGGGGGCAGAGACCCAGTACTTC.

Many counts were recorded for this clonotype. The chain employs TRBV7-2 and TRBJ2-7; possible D gene TRBD2, 5 bases. The V end was cut by 1 base, the J end by 8 bases, with 12 bases between. CDR1 and CDR2 from the germline V gene are SGHTA and FQGNSA. This CDR3 has 13 residues. The CDR3 region is CASSLDTRAQQYF. The CDR3 DNA is TGTGCCAGCAGCTTAGACACTAGGGCCCAGCAGTACTTC.

This clonotype showed up many times. The CDR3 is CASRPGGDTDTQYF. The CDR3 DNA sequence: TGTGCCAGCAGGCCGGGAGGGGACACAGATACGCAGTATTTT. The gene calls are TRBV6-1 and TRBJ2-3, with TRBD2 matching over 8 bases. With 6 bases clipped from V and 2 bases from J, the junction kept 4 bases outside the gene matches. The CDR3 totals 14 residues. The germline V gene has CDR1 MNHNS and CDR2 SASEGT.

At least ten counts were recorded for this clonotype. The chain is built from TRBV11-2 and TRBJ2-7; the D gene is possibly TRBD1 (6 bases). Germline CDR1 is SGHAT and CDR2 is FQNNGV. V dropped 1 base and J dropped 5 bases, with 9 bases sitting between them. The CDR3 has 13 amino acids. This chain's CDR3 is CASSLAQGNEQYF. For the CDR3, the DNA is TGTGCCAGCAGCTTAGCACAGGGTAACGAGCAGTACTTC.

This clonotype was picked up a small number of times. J is TRBJ2-4 and V is TRBV19; D is ambiguous. The CDR3 contains 14 residues. CDR1 and CDR2 (germline): LNHDA, SQIVND (reference sequence). Trimming took 2 bases from V and 4 from J, leaving 9 bases between them. The CDR3 spells CASSIFGLKNIQYF. CDR3 nucleotides: TGTGCCAGTAGTATATTTGGCCTTAAAAACATTCAGTACTTC. The full variable domain, rest sourced from reference TRBV19 and TRBJ2-4, is DGGITQSPKYLFRKEGQNVTLSCEQNLNHDAMYWYRQDPGQGLRLIYYSQIVNDFQKGDIAEGYSVSREKKESFPLTVTSAQKNPTAFYLCASSIFGLKNIQYFGAGTRLSVL.